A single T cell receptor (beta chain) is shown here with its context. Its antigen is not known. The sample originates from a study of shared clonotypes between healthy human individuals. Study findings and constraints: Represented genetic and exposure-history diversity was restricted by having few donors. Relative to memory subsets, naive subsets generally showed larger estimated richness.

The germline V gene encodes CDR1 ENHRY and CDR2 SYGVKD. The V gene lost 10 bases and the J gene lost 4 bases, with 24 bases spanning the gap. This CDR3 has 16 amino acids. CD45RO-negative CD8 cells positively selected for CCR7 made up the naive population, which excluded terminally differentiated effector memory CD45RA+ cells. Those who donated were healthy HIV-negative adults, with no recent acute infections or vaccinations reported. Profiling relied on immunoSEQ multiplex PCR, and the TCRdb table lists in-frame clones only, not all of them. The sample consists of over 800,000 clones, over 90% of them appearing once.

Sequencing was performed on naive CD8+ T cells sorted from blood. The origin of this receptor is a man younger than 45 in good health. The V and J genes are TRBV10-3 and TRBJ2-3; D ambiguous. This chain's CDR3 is CATKGIGSGLPDTQYF. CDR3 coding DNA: TGTGCCACCAAAGGGATCGGGTCAGGATTGCCAGATACGCAGTATTTT.